This entry is about one T cell receptor beta chain. The data belong to a study of blood T cell repertoires in COVID-19. Across the study: The samples span acute and convalescent COVID-19 from the United States, Italy and Spain. PBMCs, B-cell-depleted T cells, or T cells provided the cDNA or gDNA that made up the material.

Assay used: immunoSEQ multiplex PCR; TCRdb lists only in-frame clones, some missing. The sample lists approximately 230,000 clones; about four fifths were seen once. Germline CDR1 is SNHLY and CDR2 is FYNNEI. V lost 4 bases and J 9 bases, leaving 16 bases between the germline ends. This CDR3 spans 14 amino acids. The rearrangement links TRBV2 to TRBJ1-5; D may be TRBD1 (5 bases). This sequence originates from an elderly man with acute or convalescent COVID-19. The sequenced sample was peripheral blood. The CDR3 DNA reads TGTGCCAGCAGTGTCCAGGGAGGTGGTCGGCCCCAGCATTTT. It yields the protein CASSVQGGGRPQHF.